This TCR beta chain was captured by sequencing in a study of technical replicates of blood from four donors (dated by TCRdb to about 2017). Libraries were constructed by the immunoSEQ multiplex PCR assay. The table comes from immuneACCESS by way of TCRdb, which keeps in-frame sequences with V and J called. Part of the clones is missing from these tables; in studies checked, under half for an unresolved V gene and the rest for unknown reasons. The sample yields 55,000 to 80,000 clones; 93% were counted once. The biggest ten clones account for 0.2% to 0.3% of the sample. This clone occurred a few times. It lacks a known antigen. No much larger clonotype is one base removed from it; base qualities were not supplied. V is shortened by 3 bases, J by 6 bases, and the region joining them spans 12 bases. The CDR1 and CDR2 encoded by the germline V gene (reference sequence) are MNHEY and SMNVEV. Reading from cysteine to phenylalanine, the CDR3 counts 14 amino acids. The read is trimmed to its CDR3 DNA, 42 bases read in frame from base 1.

Sequenced: T cells isolated from PBMCs. Recombination connected TRBV27 to TRBJ1-5; the D region possibly corresponds to TRBD1 (5 bases align). The sequence came from a human donor in good health. The CDR3 protein is CASSLGRGSQPQHF. The nucleotides are TGTGCCAGCAGTTTGGGGAGGGGTTCTCAGCCCCAGCATTTT.